This T cell receptor beta chain originates from a study of cytomegalovirus exposure and HLA in healthy donors. Amplification used 60 Vbeta primers and 13 Jbeta primers. Original methodology: A follow-up analysis tallied 70 million to 80 million unique TCR beta chains, some 11 million shared. The repertoire was sequenced with immunoSEQ multiplex PCR; TCRdb's copy has only in-frame clones and lacks some. That table gives V, J and clone size, and the DNA gave D and trimming. The data contain roughly 45,000 clones, around 56% of them singletons. This CDR3 region has 15 residues. Losses at the gene ends were 0 bases for V and 11 bases for J; bases not matched to a gene: 12. CDR1 is LGHNA and CDR2 is YSLEER in the germline V gene. In its sample, this clone was seen a few times.

The material sequenced was PBMCs. The chain has TRBV4-3 and TRBJ1-1; 7 positions match TRBD1. This receptor was identified in a man in his fifties or sixties in good health and CMV-seronegative. The CDR3 region is CASSQDFSTGRYAFF. DNA of the CDR3: TGCGCCAGCAGCCAAGACTTCTCGACAGGGCGGTACGCTTTCTTT.